This T cell receptor beta chain derives from a study of cytomegalovirus exposure and HLA in healthy donors. TCRdb keeps only in-frame clones here, not all; method: immunoSEQ multiplex PCR. The sample carries about 73,000 clones, 94% recorded once. The CDR3 is 14 residues long. Trimming took 7 bases from V and 0 from J, leaving 15 bases between them. The germline gives CDR1 GTSNPN, CDR2 SVGIG (reference sequence). The receptor was isolated from a woman between 18 and 30 years old in good health and CMV-seropositive. The genes are TRBV30 and TRBJ2-5; no reliable D call. Specimen: PBMCs. CDR3 nucleotides: TGTGCCTTTCTGCAGAAGATGTACCAAGAGACCCAGTACTTC. Amino acid sequence: CAFLQKMYQETQYF. The full variable domain, rest sourced from reference TRBV30 and TRBJ2-5, is SQTIHQWPATLVQPVGSPLSLECTVEGTSNPNLYWYRQAAGRGLQLLFYSVGIGQISSEVPQNLSASRPQDRQFILSSKKLLLSDSGFYLCAFLQKMYQETQYFGPGTRLLVL.